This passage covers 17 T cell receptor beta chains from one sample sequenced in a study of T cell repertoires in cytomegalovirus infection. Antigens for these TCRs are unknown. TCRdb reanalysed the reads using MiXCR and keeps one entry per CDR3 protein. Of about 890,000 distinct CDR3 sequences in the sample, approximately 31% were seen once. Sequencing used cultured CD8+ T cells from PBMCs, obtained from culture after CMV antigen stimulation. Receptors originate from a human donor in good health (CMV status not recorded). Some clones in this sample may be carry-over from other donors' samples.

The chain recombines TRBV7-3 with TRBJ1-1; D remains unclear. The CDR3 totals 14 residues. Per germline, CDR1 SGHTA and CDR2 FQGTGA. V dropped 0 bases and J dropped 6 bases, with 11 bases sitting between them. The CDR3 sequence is CASSLTGPGAEAFF. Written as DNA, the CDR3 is TGTGCCAGCAGCTTAACGGGTCCCGGGGCTGAAGCTTTCTTT.

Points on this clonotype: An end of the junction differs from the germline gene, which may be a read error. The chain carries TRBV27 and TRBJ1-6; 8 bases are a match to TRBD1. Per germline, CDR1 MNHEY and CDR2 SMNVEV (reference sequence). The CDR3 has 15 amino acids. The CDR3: CVSSWTGYGNSPLHF. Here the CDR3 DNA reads TGTGTCAGCAGTTGGACAGGGTATGGTAATTCACCCCTCCACTTT.

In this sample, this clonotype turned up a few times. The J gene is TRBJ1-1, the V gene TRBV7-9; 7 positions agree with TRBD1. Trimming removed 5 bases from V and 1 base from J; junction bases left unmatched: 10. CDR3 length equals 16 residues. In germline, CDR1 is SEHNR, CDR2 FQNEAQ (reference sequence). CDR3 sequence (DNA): TGTGCCAGCAGCCGGCTGGGTGGGACAGCGAACACTGAAGCTTTCTTT. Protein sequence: CASSRLGGTANTEAFF. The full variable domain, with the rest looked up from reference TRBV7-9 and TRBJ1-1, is DTGVSQNPRHKITKRGQNVTFRCDPISEHNRLYWYRQTLGQGPEFLTYFQNEAQLEKSRLLSDRFSAERPKGSFSTLEIQRTEQGDSAMYLCASSRLGGTANTEAFFGQGTRLTVV.

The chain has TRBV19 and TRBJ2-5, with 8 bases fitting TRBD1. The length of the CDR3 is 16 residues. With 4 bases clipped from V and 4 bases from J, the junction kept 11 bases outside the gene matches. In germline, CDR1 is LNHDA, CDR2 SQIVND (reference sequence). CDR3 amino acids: CASSTDPWTGRETQYF. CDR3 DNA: TGTGCCAGTAGTACCGACCCTTGGACAGGGCGAGAGACCCAGTACTTC.

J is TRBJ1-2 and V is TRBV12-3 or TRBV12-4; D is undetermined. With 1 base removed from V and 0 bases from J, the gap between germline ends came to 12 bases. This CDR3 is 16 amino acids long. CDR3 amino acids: CASSLVLREANYGYTF. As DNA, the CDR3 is TGTGCCAGCAGTTTAGTGTTGAGGGAAGCTAACTATGGCTACACCTTC.

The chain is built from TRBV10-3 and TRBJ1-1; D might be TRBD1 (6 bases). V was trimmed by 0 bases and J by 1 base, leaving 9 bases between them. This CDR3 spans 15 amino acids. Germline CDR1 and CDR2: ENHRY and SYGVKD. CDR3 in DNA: TGTGCCATCAGTGAGTCGACGGGACAGAACACTGAAGCTTTCTTT. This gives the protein CAISESTGQNTEAFF.

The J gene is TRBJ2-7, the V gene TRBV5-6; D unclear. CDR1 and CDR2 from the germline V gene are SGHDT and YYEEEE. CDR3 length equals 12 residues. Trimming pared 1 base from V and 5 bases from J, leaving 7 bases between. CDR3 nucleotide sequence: TGTGCCAGCAGCTTGAGGGTCCACGAGCAGTACGTC. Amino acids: CASSLRVHEQYV.

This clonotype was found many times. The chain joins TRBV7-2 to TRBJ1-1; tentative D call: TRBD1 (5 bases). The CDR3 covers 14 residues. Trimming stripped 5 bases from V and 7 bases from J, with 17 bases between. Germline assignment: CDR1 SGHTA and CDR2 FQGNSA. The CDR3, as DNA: TGTGCCAGCAGCCATGGGGCTGGGGCGAGTGAAGCTTTCTTT. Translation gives CASSHGAGASEAFF.

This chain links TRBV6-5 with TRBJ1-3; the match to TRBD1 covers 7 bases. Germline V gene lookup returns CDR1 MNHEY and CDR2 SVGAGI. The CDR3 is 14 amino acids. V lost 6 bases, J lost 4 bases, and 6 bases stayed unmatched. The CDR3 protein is CASRHRGKGNTIYF. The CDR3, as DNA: TGTGCCAGCAGGCACAGGGGTAAAGGAAACACCATATATTTT.

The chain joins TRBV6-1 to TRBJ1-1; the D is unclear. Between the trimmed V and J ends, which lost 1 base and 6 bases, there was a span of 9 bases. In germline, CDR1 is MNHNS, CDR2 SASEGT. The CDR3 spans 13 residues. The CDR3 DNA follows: TGTGCCAGCAGTGAAGGCCGGGTCCCTGAAGCTTTCTTT. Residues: CASSEGRVPEAFF.

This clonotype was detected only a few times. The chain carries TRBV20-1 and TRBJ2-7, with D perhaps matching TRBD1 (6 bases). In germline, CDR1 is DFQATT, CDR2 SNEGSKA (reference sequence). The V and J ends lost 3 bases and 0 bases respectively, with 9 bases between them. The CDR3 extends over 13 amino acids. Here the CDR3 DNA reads TGCAGTGCTAGTTCGGGACACTCCTACGAGCAGTACGTC. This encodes CSASSGHSYEQYV.

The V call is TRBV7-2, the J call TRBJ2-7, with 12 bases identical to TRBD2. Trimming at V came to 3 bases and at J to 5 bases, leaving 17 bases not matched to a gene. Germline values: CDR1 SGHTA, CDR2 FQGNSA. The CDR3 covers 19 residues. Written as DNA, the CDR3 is TGTGCCAGCAGCTTCGATAGGGCTAGCGGGGGGGCCGACGTCGACGAGCAGTACTTC. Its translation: CASSFDRASGGADVDEQYF.

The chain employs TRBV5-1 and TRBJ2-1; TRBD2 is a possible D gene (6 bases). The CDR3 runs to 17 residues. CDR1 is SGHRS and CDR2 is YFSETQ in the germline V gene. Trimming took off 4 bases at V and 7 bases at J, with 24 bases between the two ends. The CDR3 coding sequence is TGCGCCAGCAGCCACCTTCTTTCGCTAGCGACCCGGAATGAGCAGTTCTTC. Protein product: CASSHLLSLATRNEQFF.

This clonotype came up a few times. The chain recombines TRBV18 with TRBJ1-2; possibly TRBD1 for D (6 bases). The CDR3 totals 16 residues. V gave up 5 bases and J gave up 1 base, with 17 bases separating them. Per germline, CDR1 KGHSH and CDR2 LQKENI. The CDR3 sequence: CASSAFQGKHNYGYTF. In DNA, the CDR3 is TGTGCCAGCTCAGCGTTCCAGGGGAAACATAACTATGGCTACACCTTC.

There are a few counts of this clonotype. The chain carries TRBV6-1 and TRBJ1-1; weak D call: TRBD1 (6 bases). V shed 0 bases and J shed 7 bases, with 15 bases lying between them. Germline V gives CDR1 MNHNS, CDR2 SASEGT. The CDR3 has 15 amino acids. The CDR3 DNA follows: TGTGCCAGCAGTGAAGCGCGATGGGGACACTTTGAAGCTTTCTTT. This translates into CASSEARWGHFEAFF.

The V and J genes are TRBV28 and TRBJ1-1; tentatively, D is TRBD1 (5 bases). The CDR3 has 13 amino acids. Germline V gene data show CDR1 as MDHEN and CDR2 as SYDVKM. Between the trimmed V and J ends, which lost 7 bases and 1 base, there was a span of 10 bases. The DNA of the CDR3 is TGTGCCAGCACCTTAGACAGGAACACTGAAGCTTTCTTT. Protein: CASTLDRNTEAFF.

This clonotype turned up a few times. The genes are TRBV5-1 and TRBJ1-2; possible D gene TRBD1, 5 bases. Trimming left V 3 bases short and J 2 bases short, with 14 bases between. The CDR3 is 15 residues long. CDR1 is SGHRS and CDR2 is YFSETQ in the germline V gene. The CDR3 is CASSWEGLRNYGYTF. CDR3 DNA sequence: TGCGCCAGCAGCTGGGAGGGACTTCGGAACTATGGCTACACCTTC.